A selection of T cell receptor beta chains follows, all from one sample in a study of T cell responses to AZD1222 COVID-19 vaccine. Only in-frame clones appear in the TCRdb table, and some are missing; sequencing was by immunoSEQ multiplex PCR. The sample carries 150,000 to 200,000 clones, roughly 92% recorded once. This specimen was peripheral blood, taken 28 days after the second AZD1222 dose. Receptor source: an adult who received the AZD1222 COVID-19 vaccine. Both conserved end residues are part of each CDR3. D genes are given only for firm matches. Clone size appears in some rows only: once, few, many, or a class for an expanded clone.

CASNPTGGNEQFF TGTGCCAGTAACCCGACAGGGGGCAATGAGCAGTTCTTC TRBJ2-1 TRBD1 . TRBV6-6
CASSDTGGNTEAFF TGTGCCAGCTCAGACACAGGGGGAAACACTGAAGCTTTCTTT TRBJ1-1 TRBD1 . TRBV18
CASSSRESGKRPAETQYF TGCGCCAGCAGCAGCCGCGAATCGGGCAAGCGACCTGCGGAGACCCAGTACTTC TRBJ2-5 . . TRBV4-1
CASSPTRNSYEQYF TGTGCCAGCAGTCCCACAAGAAACTCCTACGAGCAGTACTTC TRBJ2-7 . . TRBV27
CASSQESGGEGYTF TGTGCCAGCAGCCAAGAGTCAGGGGGCGAAGGCTACACCTTC TRBJ1-2 TRBD1 . TRBV4-2
CASTPVGRGNTEAFF TGTGCCAGCACCCCGGTGGGCAGGGGTAACACTGAAGCTTTCTTT TRBJ1-1 . . TRBV11-2
CASSGLTGELFF TGTGCCAGCAGCGGATTGACCGGGGAGCTGTTTTTT TRBJ2-2 . . TRBV7-9
CASSSSLADLYTDTQYF TGTGCCAGCAGCTCCTCCTTAGCGGACTTATACACAGATACGCAGTATTTT TRBJ2-3 . . TRBV27
CASSLVFPLPGGLAYEQYF TGTGCCAGCAGCTTAGTTTTCCCTCTACCGGGGGGGCTCGCCTACGAGCAGTACTTC TRBJ2-7 TRBD2 . TRBV11-2
CASSSALTTGWLYGYTF TGTGCCAGCAGCTCCGCCCTGACGACAGGCTGGCTCTATGGCTACACCTTC TRBJ1-2 . once TRBV7-9
CASRENARTTDTQYF TGTGCCAGCAGGGAAAACGCACGGACCACAGATACGCAGTATTTT TRBJ2-3 . . TRBV5-6
CASSLATGGTEAFF TGTGCCAGCAGCTTAGCGACAGGTGGCACTGAAGCTTTCTTT TRBJ1-1 . . TRBV7-9
CASSLNTGAADTQYF TGTGCCAGCAGCTTAAATACAGGGGCGGCAGATACGCAGTATTTT TRBJ2-3 TRBD1 . TRBV7-3
CASSESGPLAFF TGTGCCAGCAGTGAATCGGGGCCGTTAGCTTTCTTT TRBJ1-1 . . TRBV25-1
CASSLLDGNSPLHF TGTGCCAGCAGCTTGTTGGACGGCAACTCACCCCTCCACTTT TRBJ1-6 . . TRBV7-8
CASSLVTGVGEQYF TGTGCCAGCAGCTTGGTGACAGGGGTGGGCGAGCAGTACTTC TRBJ2-7 TRBD1 . TRBV5-6
CASSLNQGQPQHF TGTGCCAGCAGCTTAAATCAAGGTCAGCCCCAGCATTTT TRBJ1-5 . . TRBV7-9
CASSLTTARTTEAFF TGTGCCAGCAGCTTAACAACCGCCCGAACCACTGAAGCTTTCTTT TRBJ1-1 . . TRBV7-9
CASSPPAGDRDEQYF TGTGCCAGCAGTCCCCCGGCAGGGGATCGGGACGAGCAGTACTTC TRBJ2-7 . . TRBV27
CASSEGDSIYGYTF TGTGCCAGCAGCGAGGGGGACAGCATCTATGGCTACACCTTC TRBJ1-2 TRBD1 . TRBV9
CATSARRNTGELFF TGTGCCACCAGTGCTCGGCGGAACACCGGGGAGCTGTTTTTT TRBJ2-2 . . TRBV24-1
CATSRDLGAGETQYF TGTGCCACCAGCAGAGATCTTGGGGCGGGGGAGACCCAGTACTTC TRBJ2-5 . . TRBV15
CASSHREASDEQFF TGCGCCAGCAGCCATCGGGAGGCCTCTGATGAGCAGTTCTTC TRBJ2-1 TRBD2 . TRBV5-1
CASSQVAGAPQETQYF TGTGCCAGCAGCCAAGTAGCGGGGGCACCCCAAGAGACCCAGTACTTC TRBJ2-5 TRBD2 . TRBV7-2